The next 2 T cell receptor beta chains were all read from a single sample in a study of blood T cell repertoires in COVID-19. The data were produced by immunoSEQ multiplex PCR, yet TCRdb's version contains in-frame clones alone and is incomplete. The table includes some 350,000 clones, around nine tenths detected once. The material sequenced was peripheral blood. The receptors derive from a woman between 18 and 30 years old who had recovered from COVID-19.

The chain couples TRBV28 to TRBJ2-7; a weak D match, TRBD2 (7 bases). CDR1 and CDR2 from the germline V gene are MDHEN and SYDVKM. The V end was cut by 6 bases, the J end by 3 bases, with 18 bases between. The CDR3 totals 15 residues. The CDR3 protein is CASSPGGEGDYEQYV. Here the CDR3 DNA reads TGTGCCAGCAGCCCGGGGGGAGAGGGGGACTACGAGCAGTACGTC.

V usage is TRBV6-5 and J usage is TRBJ1-1; TRBD1 is a possible D gene (6 bases). The CDR3 length is 13 residues. Germline CDR1 is MNHEY and CDR2 is SVGAGI. The V and J ends lost 5 bases and 5 bases respectively, with 12 bases between them. The CDR3 region is CASSLHRATEAFF. The CDR3 DNA sequence: TGTGCCAGCAGTCTTCACAGGGCTACTGAAGCTTTCTTT.